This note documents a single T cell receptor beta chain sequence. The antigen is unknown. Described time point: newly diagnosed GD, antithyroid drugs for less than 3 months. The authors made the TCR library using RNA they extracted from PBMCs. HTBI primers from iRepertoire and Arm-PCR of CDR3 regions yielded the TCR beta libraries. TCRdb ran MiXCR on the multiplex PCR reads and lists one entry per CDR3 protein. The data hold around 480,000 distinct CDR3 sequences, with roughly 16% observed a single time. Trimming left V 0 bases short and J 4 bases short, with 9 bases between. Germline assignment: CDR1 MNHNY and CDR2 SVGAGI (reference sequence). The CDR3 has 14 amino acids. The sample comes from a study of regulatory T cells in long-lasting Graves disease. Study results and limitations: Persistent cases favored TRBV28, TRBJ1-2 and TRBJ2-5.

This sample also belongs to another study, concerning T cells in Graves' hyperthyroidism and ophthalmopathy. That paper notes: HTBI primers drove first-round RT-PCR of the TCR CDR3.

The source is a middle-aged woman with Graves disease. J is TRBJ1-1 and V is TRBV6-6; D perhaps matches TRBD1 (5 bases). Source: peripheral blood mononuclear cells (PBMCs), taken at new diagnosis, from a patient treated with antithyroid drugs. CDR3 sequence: CASSYSTVGTEAFF. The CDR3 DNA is TGTGCCAGCAGTTACTCGACAGTCGGCACTGAAGCTTTCTTT.